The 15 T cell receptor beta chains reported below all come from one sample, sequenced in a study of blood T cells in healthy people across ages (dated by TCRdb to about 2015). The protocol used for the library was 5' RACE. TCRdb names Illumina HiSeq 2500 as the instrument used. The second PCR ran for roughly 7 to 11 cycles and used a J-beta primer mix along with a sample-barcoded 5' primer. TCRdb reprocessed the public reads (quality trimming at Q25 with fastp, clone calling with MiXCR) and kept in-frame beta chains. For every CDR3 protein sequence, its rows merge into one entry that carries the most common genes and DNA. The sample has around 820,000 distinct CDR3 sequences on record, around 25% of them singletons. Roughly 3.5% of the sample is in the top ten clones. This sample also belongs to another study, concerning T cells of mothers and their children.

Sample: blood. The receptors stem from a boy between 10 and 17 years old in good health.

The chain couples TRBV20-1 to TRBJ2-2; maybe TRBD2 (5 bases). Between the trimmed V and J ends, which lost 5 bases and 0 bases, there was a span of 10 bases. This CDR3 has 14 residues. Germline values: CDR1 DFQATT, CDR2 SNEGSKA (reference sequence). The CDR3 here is CSALGMANTGELFF. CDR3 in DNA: TGCAGTGCTCTCGGGATGGCGAACACCGGGGAGCTGTTTTTT.

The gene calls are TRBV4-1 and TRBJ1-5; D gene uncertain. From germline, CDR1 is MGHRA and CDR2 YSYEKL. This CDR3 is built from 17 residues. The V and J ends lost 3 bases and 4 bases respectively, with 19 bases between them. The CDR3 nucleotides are TGCGCCAGCAGCCAGGTCTACCCGGACGGAGGAAATCAGCCCCAGCATTTT. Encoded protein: CASSQVYPDGGNQPQHF.

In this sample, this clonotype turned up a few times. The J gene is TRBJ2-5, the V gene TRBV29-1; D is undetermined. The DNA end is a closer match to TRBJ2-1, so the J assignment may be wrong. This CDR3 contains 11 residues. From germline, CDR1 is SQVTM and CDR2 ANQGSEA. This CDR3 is CSVRALLEQFF. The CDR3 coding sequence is TGCAGCGTTCGCGCCTTACTTGAGCAGTTCTTC.

CDR3 loop: CASSVAGLDSYNEQFF. The CDR3 DNA sequence: TGTGCCAGCAGCGTAGCCGGACTTGACTCCTACAATGAGCAGTTCTTC. The rearrangement uses TRBV9 and TRBJ2-1, with D possibly TRBD2 on 5 matching bases. With 0 bases removed from V and 0 bases from J, the gap between germline ends came to 10 bases. Per the germline V gene, CDR1 is SGDLS and CDR2 is YYNGEE. This CDR3 is 16 amino acids long.

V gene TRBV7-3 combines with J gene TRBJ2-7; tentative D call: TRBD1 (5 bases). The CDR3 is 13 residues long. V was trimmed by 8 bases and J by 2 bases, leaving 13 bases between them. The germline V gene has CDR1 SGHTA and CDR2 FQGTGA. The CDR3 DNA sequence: TGTGCCAGCGGGGCGCCTCCAACCTACGAGCAGTACTTC. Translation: CASGAPPTYEQYF.

The CDR3 loop is CASSLGYSSLSYEQYF. The CDR3 nucleotides read TGTGCCAGCAGCTTAGGGTATAGCAGCCTTTCCTACGAGCAGTACTTC. V gene TRBV7-8 combines with J gene TRBJ2-7; no firm D call. There are 16 residues in the CDR3. CDR1 is SGHVS, CDR2 FQNEAQ, per germline. The V end was cut by 1 base, the J end by 1 base, with 14 bases between.

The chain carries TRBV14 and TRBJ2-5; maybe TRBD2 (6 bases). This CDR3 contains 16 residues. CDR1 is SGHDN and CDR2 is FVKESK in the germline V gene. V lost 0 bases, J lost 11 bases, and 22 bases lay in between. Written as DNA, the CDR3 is TGTGCCAGCAGCCAAGATCGGGCGGGAAGCGGTAGGGAGCAGTACTTC. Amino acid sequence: CASSQDRAGSGREQYF.

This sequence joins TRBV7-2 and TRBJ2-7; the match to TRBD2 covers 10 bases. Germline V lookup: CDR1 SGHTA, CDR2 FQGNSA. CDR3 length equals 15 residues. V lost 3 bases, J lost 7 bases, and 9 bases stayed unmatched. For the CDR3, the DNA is TGTGCCAGCAGCTTGGTCCTAGCGGGGGCCGGAGAGCAGTACTTC. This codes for CASSLVLAGAGEQYF.

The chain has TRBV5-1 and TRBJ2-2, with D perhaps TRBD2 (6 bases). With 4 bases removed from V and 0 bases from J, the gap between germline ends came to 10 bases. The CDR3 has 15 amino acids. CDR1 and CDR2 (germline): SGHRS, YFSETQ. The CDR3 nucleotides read TGCGCCAGCAGCGTGGGACTGTCGAACACCGGGGAGCTGTTTTTT. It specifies CASSVGLSNTGELFF.

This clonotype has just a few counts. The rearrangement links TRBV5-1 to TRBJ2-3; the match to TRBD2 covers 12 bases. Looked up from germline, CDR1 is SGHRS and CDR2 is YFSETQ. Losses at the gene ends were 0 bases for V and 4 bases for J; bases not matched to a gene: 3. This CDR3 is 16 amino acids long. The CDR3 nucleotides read TGCGCCAGCAGCTTGGCCGGACTAGCGGGATCAGATACGCAGTATTTT. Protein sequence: CASSLAGLAGSDTQYF.

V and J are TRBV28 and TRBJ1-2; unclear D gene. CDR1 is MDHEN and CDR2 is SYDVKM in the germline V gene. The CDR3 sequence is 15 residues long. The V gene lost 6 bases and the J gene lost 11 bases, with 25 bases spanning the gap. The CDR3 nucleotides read TGTGCCAGCAGCTGGGGTGGTGGTCAGCCGAGACTTTACACCTTC. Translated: CASSWGGGQPRLYTF.

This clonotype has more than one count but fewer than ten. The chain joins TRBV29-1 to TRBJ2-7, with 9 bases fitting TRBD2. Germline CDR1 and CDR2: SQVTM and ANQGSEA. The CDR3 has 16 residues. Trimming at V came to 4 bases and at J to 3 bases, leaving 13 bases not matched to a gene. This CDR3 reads CSVVVGGRAGDYEQYF. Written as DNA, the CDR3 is TGCAGCGTTGTAGTCGGCGGGAGGGCCGGAGACTACGAGCAGTACTTC.

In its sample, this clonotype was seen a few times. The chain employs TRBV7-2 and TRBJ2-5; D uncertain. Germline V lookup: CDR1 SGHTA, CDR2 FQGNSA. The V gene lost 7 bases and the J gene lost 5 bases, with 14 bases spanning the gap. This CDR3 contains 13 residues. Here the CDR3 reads CASTQTLGETQYF. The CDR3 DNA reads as TGTGCCAGCACCCAAACGCTGGGGGAGACCCAGTACTTC.

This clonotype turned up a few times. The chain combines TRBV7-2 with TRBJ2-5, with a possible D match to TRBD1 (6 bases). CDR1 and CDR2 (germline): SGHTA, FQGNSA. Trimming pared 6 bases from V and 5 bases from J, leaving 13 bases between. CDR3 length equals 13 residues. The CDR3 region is CASRTTGTETQYF. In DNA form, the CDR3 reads TGTGCCAGCAGAACTACAGGGACCGAGACCCAGTACTTC.

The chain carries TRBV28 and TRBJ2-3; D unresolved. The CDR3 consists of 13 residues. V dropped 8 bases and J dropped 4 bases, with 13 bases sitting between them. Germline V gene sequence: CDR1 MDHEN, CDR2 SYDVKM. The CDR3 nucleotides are TGTGCCAGCGCTGACACCGCTTCAGATACGCAGTATTTT. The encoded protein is CASADTASDTQYF.